One and the same sample provided the 20 T cell receptor beta chains below, sequenced in a study of blood T cell repertoires in COVID-19. TCRdb's table, derived via immunoSEQ multiplex PCR, lists solely in-frame clones and lacks some. Seen here are 200,000 to 250,000 clones, 89% observed once, and the top ten hold around 6%. The source material was peripheral blood. These receptor sequences come from a man between 60 and 75 years old who had recovered from COVID-19.

V usage is TRBV6-2 or TRBV6-3 and J usage is TRBJ1-5; unclear D gene. Germline V lookup: CDR1 MNHEY, CDR2 SVGEGT. This CDR3 contains 13 residues. V lost 5 bases, J lost 3 bases, and 8 bases lay in between. This CDR3 reads CASSPGLNQPQHF. CDR3 nucleotide sequence: TGTGCCAGCAGTCCCGGACTCAATCAGCCCCAGCATTTT.

The chain joins TRBV11-2 to TRBJ1-5; 7 bases map to TRBD1. The CDR3 is made up of 14 amino acids. With V trimmed by 4 bases and J by 3 bases, 3 bases remained unmatched. Germline V lookup: CDR1 SGHAT, CDR2 FQNNGV. CDR3 DNA sequence: TGTGCCAGCAGCTACAGGGGCCCCAATCAGCCCCAGCATTTT. This sequence encodes CASSYRGPNQPQHF.

The V call is TRBV15, the J call TRBJ2-7; TRBD2 aligns across 9 bases. Germline values: CDR1 LNHNV, CDR2 YYDKDF (reference sequence). The CDR3 loop spans 16 amino acids. V lost 0 bases and J lost 4; bases outside the gene matches: 7. CDR3 in DNA: TGTGCCACCAGCAGAGATCGAGCTAGCGGGGCTTACGAGCAGTACTTC. This translates into CATSRDRASGAYEQYF.

J is TRBJ2-5 and V is TRBV24-1; maybe TRBD1 (6 bases). Germline CDR1 and CDR2: KGHDR and SFDVKD. This CDR3 region has 14 residues. Trimming pared 6 bases from V and 2 bases from J, leaving 12 bases between. The CDR3 DNA reads TGTGCCACCAGTCGCACAGGGCGTCAAGAGACCCAGTACTTC. This sequence encodes CATSRTGRQETQYF.

J is TRBJ2-4 and V is TRBV6-5; D call uncertain. V dropped 2 bases and J dropped 5 bases, with 10 bases sitting between them. The CDR3 totals 14 residues. In germline, CDR1 is MNHEY, CDR2 SVGAGI. The CDR3 sequence is CASSYRETQNIQYF. CDR3 nucleotides: TGTGCCAGCAGTTACCGCGAAACTCAAAACATTCAGTACTTC.

This clone was detected once. This sequence joins TRBV6-1 and TRBJ1-2; TRBD1 matches at 12 bases. The CDR3 has 15 amino acids. Germline V gene lookup returns CDR1 MNHNS and CDR2 SASEGT. J was trimmed by 8 bases and V by 0 bases; bases with no gene match: 4. CDR3 bases: TGTGCCAGCAGTGAAGCGGGACAGGGGGCGCGAGGCTACACCTTC. It yields the protein CASSEAGQGARGYTF.

V is TRBV7-9 and J is TRBJ2-7, with D possibly being TRBD1 (6 bases). The ends were cut back, 5 bases at V and 2 bases at J, with 13 bases in the middle. Germline loops: CDR1 SEHNR, CDR2 FQNEAQ (reference sequence). The CDR3 is made up of 14 amino acids. The CDR3 reads CASSARGMPYEQYF. CDR3 coding DNA: TGTGCCAGCAGCGCCAGGGGAATGCCCTACGAGCAGTACTTC.

This chain joins TRBV4-3 and TRBJ1-5; 8 bases match TRBD1. Losses at the gene ends were 5 bases for V and 2 bases for J; bases not matched to a gene: 17. From germline, CDR1 is LGHNA and CDR2 YSLEER. The CDR3 totals 19 residues. This CDR3 reads CASSTSLSRGLFRNQPQHF. As DNA, the CDR3 is TGCGCCAGCAGCACTAGCTTGAGCAGGGGGCTTTTTCGCAATCAGCCCCAGCATTTT.

The rearrangement uses TRBV10-2 and TRBJ1-1; TRBD1 matches 7 bases. V gave up 6 bases and J gave up 7 bases; unmatched junction bases: 2. The CDR3 is made up of 11 amino acids. In germline, CDR1 is WSHSY, CDR2 SAAADI. The CDR3 DNA reads as TGCGCCAGCAGGACAGGGATTGAAGCTTTCTTT. This sequence encodes CASRTGIEAFF.

This rearrangement joins TRBV4-2 to TRBJ2-7, with 7 bases matching TRBD1. Trimming removed 1 base from V and 5 bases from J; junction bases left unmatched: 5. The CDR3 is 14 residues long. Germline assignment: CDR1 LGHNA and CDR2 YNFKEQ. The CDR3 sequence is CASSQATGDNEQYF. DNA for the CDR3: TGTGCCAGCAGCCAAGCTACAGGGGACAACGAGCAGTACTTC.

CDR3 amino acids: CASSSGTGSSGANVLTF. The CDR3 DNA sequence: TGTGCCAGCAGTTCCGGGACAGGCAGCTCTGGGGCCAACGTCCTGACTTTC. The genes are TRBV28 and TRBJ2-6; 8 bases are shared with TRBD1. This CDR3 spans 17 amino acids. Germline trimming cut 4 bases from V and 0 bases from J; bases unmatched to any gene: 5. CDR1 is MDHEN, CDR2 SYDVKM, per germline.

V gene TRBV28 combines with J gene TRBJ1-5; perhaps TRBD1 as D (6 bases). CDR1 is MDHEN and CDR2 is SYDVKM in the germline V gene. The CDR3 length is 14 residues. V lost 4 bases and J 9 bases, leaving 16 bases between the germline ends. This CDR3 reads CASSSRTGLSPQHF. The CDR3 DNA follows: TGTGCCAGCAGTTCTCGTACAGGGCTGTCGCCCCAGCATTTT.

The rearrangement uses TRBV14 and TRBJ1-1, with 9 bases that match TRBD1. The V segment lost 4 bases and the J segment 8 bases; nucleotides outside the gene matches: 2. Germline V gene data show CDR1 as SGHDN and CDR2 as FVKESK. The CDR3 consists of 12 residues. As DNA, the CDR3 is TGTGCCAGCAGCCTGGGGACAGGGGAAGCTTTCTTT. Translation: CASSLGTGEAFF.

The chain uses TRBV3-1 (or the pseudogene TRBV3-2) and TRBJ2-5; possible D gene TRBD1, 5 bases. The ends were cut back, 5 bases at V and 2 bases at J, with 15 bases in the middle. Looked up from germline, CDR1 is LGHDT and CDR2 is YNNKEL (reference sequence). The length of the CDR3 is 15 residues. This chain's CDR3 is CASSDPGRVQETQYF. DNA of the CDR3: TGTGCCAGCAGCGATCCCGGCAGGGTTCAAGAGACCCAGTACTTC.

This chain links TRBV5-5 with TRBJ2-5; TRBD1 might be the D (5 bases). CDR1 is SGHKS and CDR2 is YYEKEE in the germline V gene (reference sequence). The V end lost 0 bases, the J end lost 4 bases, and 13 bases lay between the germline ends. This CDR3 region has 15 residues. The CDR3 is CASSLGPRDGETQYF. In nucleotides, the CDR3 is TGTGCCAGCAGCTTGGGTCCCAGGGATGGAGAGACCCAGTACTTC.

The chain joins TRBV19 to TRBJ2-1; 7 bases agree with TRBD2. This CDR3 region has 15 residues. Germline assignment: CDR1 LNHDA and CDR2 SQIVND (reference sequence). Losses at the gene ends were 2 bases for V and 2 bases for J; bases not matched to a gene: 3. CDR3 protein: CASSISGTAYNEQFF. The DNA for the CDR3 is TGTGCCAGTAGTATAAGCGGGACCGCCTACAATGAGCAGTTCTTC.

The chain joins TRBV5-1 to TRBJ1-4, with D tentatively TRBD1 (5 bases). The V end lost 4 bases, the J end lost 0 bases, and 10 bases lay between the germline ends. The germline gives CDR1 SGHRS, CDR2 YFSETQ. CDR3 length equals 15 residues. CDR3 coding DNA: TGCGCCAGCAGCCCAGGGCCCACAACTAATGAAAAACTGTTTTTT. This sequence encodes CASSPGPTTNEKLFF.

The CDR3 loop reads CASSHDDGDNEQFF. The CDR3 region has the DNA TGTGCCAGCAGCCATGACGACGGAGACAATGAGCAGTTCTTC. J is TRBJ2-1 and V is TRBV4-2; D uncertain. Germline V gives CDR1 LGHNA, CDR2 YNFKEQ. The CDR3 sequence is 14 residues long. Trimming removed 3 bases at V and 5 bases at J, with 11 bases between.

V and J are TRBV2 and TRBJ1-5; D remains ambiguous. The germline V gene has CDR1 SNHLY and CDR2 FYNNEI. The ends were cut back, 7 bases at V and 0 bases at J, with 13 bases in the middle. The CDR3 sequence is 15 residues long. The CDR3 loop reads CASTITDSSNQPQHF. The CDR3 DNA is TGTGCCAGCACTATTACAGATTCTAGCAATCAGCCCCAGCATTTT.

The chain recombines TRBV28 with TRBJ1-3; D is unresolved. V gave up 3 bases and J gave up 0 bases, with 6 bases separating them. This CDR3 spans 14 amino acids. Germline CDR1 reads MDHEN; CDR2 reads SYDVKM. The CDR3 nucleotides read TGTGCCAGCAGTTTTCTGAGCTCTGGAAACACCATATATTTT. It is translated as CASSFLSSGNTIYF.